One and the same sample provided the 5 T cell receptor beta chains below, sequenced in a study of technical replicates of blood from a handful of donors. Profiled with immunoSEQ multiplex PCR; TCRdb holds only in-frame clones, not every one. The sample gives about 98,000 clones, around 95% of which show up once; 0.2% to 0.25% is in the top ten. Source material: T cells isolated from PBMCs. The receptor set was obtained from a human donor in good health.

This clone was detected a few times. The DNA for the CDR3 is TGCGCCAGCAGCAGTATTAGGGGTCGAGTAATGAACACTGAAGCTTTCTTT. It is translated as CASSSIRGRVMNTEAFF. The chain employs TRBV4-1 and TRBJ1-1; a possible D gene is TRBD1 (5 bases). Germline CDR1 and CDR2: MGHRA and YSYEKL. The CDR3 is 17 amino acids. Trimming shortened V by 5 bases and J by 0 bases, and 19 bases separated the two germline ends.

The V gene is TRBV30, the J gene TRBJ2-1; maybe TRBD1 (5 bases). Germline CDR1 is GTSNPN and CDR2 is SVGIG (reference sequence). This CDR3 is 17 amino acids long. Trimming took off 4 bases at V and 9 bases at J, with 28 bases between the two ends. CDR3 region: CAWNSRVEQVATGEQFF. The CDR3 DNA sequence: TGTGCCTGGAATAGCCGCGTTGAACAGGTTGCTACAGGTGAGCAGTTCTTC.

This clone was recorded once. CDR3: CAWSVGTGALTEAFF. Written as DNA, the CDR3 is TGTGCCTGGAGTGTAGGGACAGGGGCTTTGACTGAAGCTTTCTTT. The chain links TRBV30 to TRBJ1-1, with TRBD1 identical over 10 bases. CDR1 is GTSNPN, CDR2 SVGIG, per germline (reference sequence). The trim removed 0 bases at V and 5 bases at J, leaving 6 bases unmatched. This CDR3 has 15 residues.

The V call is TRBV9, the J call TRBJ2-1; 9 bases line up with TRBD2. This CDR3 has 16 residues. The V gene's germline CDR1 is SGDLS and CDR2 YYNGEE. V trimming: 4 bases; J trimming: 5 bases; junction bases outside the gene matches: 10. The chain's CDR3 is CASSPLAGGADNEQFF. The CDR3 nucleotides read TGTGCCAGCAGCCCACTGGCGGGGGGGGCCGACAATGAGCAGTTCTTC.

The chain combines TRBV7-9 with TRBJ1-4; tentatively, D is TRBD1 (6 bases). Germline V gene data show CDR1 as SEHNR and CDR2 as FQNEAQ (reference sequence). Trimming removed 1 base at V and 6 bases at J, with 9 bases between. The CDR3 is 14 residues long. This chain's CDR3 is CASSLGTADEKLFF. The CDR3 bases are TGTGCCAGCAGCTTAGGGACAGCGGATGAAAAACTGTTTTTT.